One sample yielded the 29 T cell receptor beta chains listed below, sequenced in a study of blood T cells in healthy people across ages (dated by TCRdb to 2015 to 2017). Receptor amplification or capture employed 5' RACE. The sequencer listed for this sample is Illumina HiSeq 2500. A second PCR of about 7 to 12 cycles was run with a J-beta primer mix and a sample-barcoded 5' primer. TCRdb took the public reads, trimmed them with fastp at Q25, ran MiXCR for clone calling and kept in-frame beta chains. CDR3 protein sequences are deduplicated, and each keeps its most common genes and DNA. Recorded for this sample are about 1.4 million distinct CDR3 sequences; roughly 60% of them occurred a single time. Over 5.5% of the sample comes from the top ten. Sequenced material: blood. The receptors here all came from a man younger than 35 in good health.

The CDR3 DNA reads as TGTGCCAGCAGTCGAACTAGCGTGTCGAGCACAGATACGCAGTATTTT. Its protein product is CASSRTSVSSTDTQYF. This chain uses TRBV12-3 or TRBV12-4 with TRBJ2-3; 7 bases line up with TRBD2. The CDR3 covers 16 residues. V was pared by 5 bases and J by 0 bases, with 8 bases of the junction left unmatched.

This clonotype has a handful of counts. The J gene is TRBJ2-7, the V gene TRBV13, with D possibly called TRBD1 or TRBD2 (5 bases each). CDR3 length: 13 amino acids. CDR1 and CDR2 (germline): PRHDT, FYEKMQ (reference sequence). The ends were cut back, 5 bases at V and 7 bases at J, with 15 bases in the middle. CDR3 amino acids: CASSTGTRGEQYF. CDR3 nucleotides: TGTGCCAGCAGCACAGGAACCCGCGGGGAGCAGTACTTC.

The chain carries TRBV27 and TRBJ2-1; 9 bases match TRBD2. CDR3 length: 18 residues. V gave up 3 bases and J gave up 10 bases; unmatched junction bases: 19. Per germline, CDR1 MNHEY and CDR2 SMNVEV (reference sequence). The CDR3 region is CASSLVTPRASGVYEQFF. CDR3 DNA sequence: TGTGCCAGCAGTTTGGTTACCCCACGAGCTAGCGGGGTCTACGAGCAGTTCTTC.

The chain has TRBV20-1 and TRBJ2-3; a weak D match, TRBD2 (6 bases). Germline CDR1 reads DFQATT; CDR2 reads SNEGSKA (reference sequence). The CDR3 sequence is 16 residues long. V lost 1 base and J 0 bases, leaving 14 bases between the germline ends. The CDR3 DNA reads as TGCAGTGCTAGAGCCCCTCGCGGGGCTAGCACAGATACGCAGTATTTT. Translated: CSARAPRGASTDTQYF.

V is TRBV15 and J is TRBJ2-5; 8 positions match TRBD1. V shed 4 bases, J shed 3 bases, and the junction held 4 bases outside the gene matches. Germline V lookup: CDR1 LNHNV, CDR2 YYDKDF (reference sequence). The CDR3 sequence is 14 residues long. The CDR3 spells CATSIHRGKETQYF. CDR3 coding DNA: TGTGCCACCAGCATTCACAGGGGGAAAGAGACCCAGTACTTC.

The chain carries TRBV6-2 or TRBV6-3 and TRBJ1-5; D perhaps matches TRBD1 (5 bases). With 9 bases removed from V and 4 bases from J, the gap between germline ends came to 16 bases. There are 14 residues in the CDR3. The germline CDR1 and CDR2 sequences are MNHEY and SVGEGT. CDR3 region: CASKGPPENQPQHF. The CDR3 bases are TGTGCCAGTAAGGGACCCCCCGAGAATCAGCCCCAGCATTTT.

This clonotype was seen more than once but under ten times. The chain uses TRBV4-1 and TRBJ2-7; D is undetermined. The germline V gene has CDR1 MGHRA and CDR2 YSYEKL. The length of the CDR3 is 14 residues. V was shortened by 0 bases and J by 2 bases, with 8 bases between the two germline ends. CDR3 residues: CASSQEENPYEQYF. In nucleotides, the CDR3 is TGCGCCAGCAGCCAAGAGGAGAACCCCTACGAGCAGTACTTC.

This rearrangement joins TRBV29-1 to TRBJ1-2; perhaps TRBD1 as D (5 bases). The CDR3 length is 11 residues. Trimming pared 4 bases from V and 4 bases from J, leaving 7 bases between. Per germline, CDR1 SQVTM and CDR2 ANQGSEA. The CDR3 loop reads CSVVGPYGYTF. CDR3 coding DNA: TGCAGCGTTGTGGGGCCCTATGGCTACACCTTC.

V usage is TRBV7-2 and J usage is TRBJ2-5, with D perhaps given as TRBD1 or TRBD2 (5 bases each). The J call is uncertain, as TRBJ2-7 better fits the DNA end. CDR3 length: 12 amino acids. Germline CDR1 is SGHTA and CDR2 is FQGNSA. CDR3 residues: CASSSRGGEQYF. DNA for the CDR3: TGTGCCAGCAGCTCCCGTGGGGGCGAGCAGTACTTC.

This clonotype was recorded a few times. J is TRBJ2-1 and V is TRBV5-1; TRBD1 matches at 8 bases. In germline, CDR1 is SGHRS, CDR2 YFSETQ. This CDR3 spans 15 amino acids. Losses at the gene ends were 4 bases for V and 7 bases for J; bases not matched to a gene: 10. As DNA, the CDR3 is TGCGCCAGCAGCCCGCTGCAGGGGGCGCGGAATGAGCAGTTCTTC. This encodes CASSPLQGARNEQFF.

This clonotype came up a few times. The CDR3 reads CASSLAKRDDYEQYF. The CDR3 DNA sequence: TGTGCCAGCAGCTTAGCCAAGCGGGATGACTACGAGCAGTACTTC. The J gene is TRBJ2-7, the V gene TRBV7-4; 7 nucleotides agree with TRBD2. The V gene's germline CDR1 is SGHVT and CDR2 SQSDAQ. The CDR3 is 15 residues long. V lost 0 bases and J lost 3; bases outside the gene matches: 5.

J is TRBJ2-5 and V is TRBV5-1, with D perhaps TRBD2 (6 bases). V was cut by 4 bases and J by 1 base, with 17 bases left in between. The CDR3 has 16 amino acids. CDR1 SGHRS and CDR2 YFSETQ come from the germline V gene. The CDR3 sequence: CASSLGGVGGQETQYF. The CDR3, as DNA: TGCGCCAGCAGCCTCGGCGGGGTTGGGGGCCAAGAGACCCAGTACTTC.

This clonotype came up many times. The chain combines TRBV10-3 with TRBJ1-1, with unresolved D. The V gene's germline CDR1 is ENHRY and CDR2 SYGVKD. The CDR3 runs 14 residues. Trimming took 0 bases from V and 10 from J, leaving 15 bases between them. The CDR3: CAISESSLGFGAFF. In nucleotides, the CDR3 is TGTGCCATCAGTGAGTCGAGCCTCGGTTTTGGAGCTTTCTTT.

The rearrangement joins TRBV4-1 to TRBJ2-7; maybe TRBD2 (6 bases). The CDR3 length is 14 residues. Germline CDR1 and CDR2: MGHRA and YSYEKL. Trimming removed 5 bases at V and 5 bases at J, with 16 bases between. The CDR3 bases are TGCGCCAGCAGCAGAGTCCGCGGGGTCGACGAGCAGTACTTC. Translated: CASSRVRGVDEQYF.

This chain uses TRBV7-9 with TRBJ2-7; D might be TRBD2 (7 bases). Matching the DNA end better, TRBJ2-5 makes the J call doubtful. The CDR3 is made up of 16 amino acids. Germline V gene data show CDR1 as SEHNR and CDR2 as FQNEAQ (reference sequence). The CDR3 loop is CASSLSWMGGGETQYF. CDR3 nucleotides: TGTGCCAGCAGCTTATCCTGGATGGGAGGGGGGGAGACCCAGTACTTC.

Of note for this clonotype: The junction does not match germline at one end; this may be a read error. The V gene is TRBV4-1, the J gene TRBJ2-5; maybe TRBD1 (6 bases). The V gene's germline CDR1 is MGHRA and CDR2 YSYEKL. This CDR3 spans 15 amino acids. The CDR3 DNA follows: TGTGCCAGCAGCTTAGAAGGGGGTATGGGGGAGACCCAGTACTTC. Its protein is CASSLEGGMGETQYF.

The chain employs TRBV20-1 and TRBJ2-7; no definite D call. The CDR3 covers 10 residues. CDR1 and CDR2 (germline): DFQATT, SNEGSKA (reference sequence). Trimming removed 4 bases at V and 3 bases at J, with 4 bases between. The CDR3 reads CSAINYEQYF. The CDR3 DNA sequence: TGCAGTGCTATTAACTACGAGCAGTACTTC.

In this sample, this clonotype turned up once. The chain uses TRBV28 and TRBJ2-4, with D perhaps matching TRBD2 (7 bases). The DNA end lines up better with TRBJ2-7; the J call may be wrong. Germline V gene lookup returns CDR1 MDHEN and CDR2 SYDVKM. The CDR3 is made up of 13 amino acids. CDR3 nucleotides: TGTGCCAGCAGTGCTGGGGGGGGCAACGAGCAGTACTTC. Translation: CASSAGGGNEQYF.

V gene TRBV11-2 combines with J gene TRBJ2-4; D is unresolved. The end of the DNA fits TRBJ2-7 better, so the J call may be wrong. Germline V gene sequence: CDR1 SGHAT, CDR2 FQNNGV. This CDR3 comprises 14 residues. The CDR3 DNA is TGTGCCAGCAGCTTATCTGAGAAACGGTACGAGCAGTACTTC. This encodes CASSLSEKRYEQYF.

The rearrangement joins TRBV27 to TRBJ2-2; perhaps TRBD2 as D (7 bases). Germline lookup yields CDR1 MNHEY and CDR2 SMNVEV (reference sequence). Trimming took off 5 bases at V and 6 bases at J, with 25 bases between the two ends. The CDR3 is 18 amino acids. The CDR3 nucleotides are TGTGCCAGCAGTCCGCCACTAGGGCGGGGGCGAGAACCCGGGGAGCTGTTTTTT. Encoded protein: CASSPPLGRGREPGELFF.

V usage is TRBV30 and J usage is TRBJ2-5; D is undetermined. The CDR3 extends over 13 amino acids. CDR1 is GTSNPN and CDR2 is SVGIG in the germline V gene (reference sequence). Trimming shortened V by 3 bases and J by 4 bases, and 12 bases separated the two germline ends. This CDR3 reads CAWSLSLTETQYF. The CDR3, as DNA: TGTGCCTGGAGCCTTTCTTTGACAGAGACCCAGTACTTC.

The chain employs TRBV12-3 or TRBV12-4 and TRBJ1-2; a possible D gene is TRBD1 (5 bases). V was pared by 2 bases and J by 6 bases, with 13 bases between. This CDR3 contains 14 residues. In DNA, the CDR3 is TGTGCCAGCAGTTTAATAGCGGGGGGACATGGCTACACCTTC. This translates into CASSLIAGGHGYTF.

This clonotype was detected only once. V is TRBV27 and J is TRBJ2-7; 14 bases fit TRBD2. V lost 6 bases, J lost 3 bases, and 10 bases stayed unmatched. The CDR3 consists of 17 residues. Germline lookup yields CDR1 MNHEY and CDR2 SMNVEV (reference sequence). The CDR3 sequence is CASRPTGTSGSSYEQYF. In DNA, the CDR3 is TGTGCCAGCAGGCCCACCGGGACTAGCGGGAGCAGCTACGAGCAGTACTTC.

The CDR3, as DNA: TGTGCCAGCAGCTCCCCCGGGACTAGCGGGAACCCCACAGATACGCAGTATTTT. It encodes CASSSPGTSGNPTDTQYF. V gene TRBV7-9 combines with J gene TRBJ2-3, with 13 bases that match TRBD2. The V and J ends lost 4 bases and 2 bases, in that order; junction bases with no gene match: 9. Germline CDR1 SEHNR, CDR2 FQNEAQ (reference sequence). This CDR3 contains 18 residues.

V and J are TRBV6-1 and TRBJ1-5; a weak D match, TRBD1 (5 bases). This CDR3 contains 15 residues. V lost 3 bases, J lost 5 bases, and 14 bases lay in between. Germline-derived CDR1 and CDR2 are MNHNS and SASEGT. CDR3 protein: CASSETAGGDQPQHF. In nucleotides, the CDR3 is TGTGCCAGCAGTGAGACAGCTGGAGGGGATCAGCCCCAGCATTTT.

This clonotype came up once. The rearrangement joins TRBV2 to TRBJ2-1; TRBD2 aligns across 12 bases. Unmatched junction bases numbered 8, after V lost 6 bases and J lost 8 bases. Per germline, CDR1 SNHLY and CDR2 FYNNEI. The CDR3 has 15 amino acids. The chain's CDR3 is CASSRTSGTPDEQFF. The CDR3 DNA reads TGTGCCAGCAGCCGGACTAGCGGGACTCCTGATGAGCAGTTCTTC. Full variable domain (remainder filled in from reference TRBV2 and TRBJ2-1): EPEVTQTPSHQVTQMGQEVILRCVPISNHLYFYWYRQILGQKVEFLVSFYNNEISEKSEIFDDQFSVERPDGSNFTLKIRSTKLEDSAMYFCASSRTSGTPDEQFFGPGTRLTVL.

V and J are TRBV28 and TRBJ1-5; no reliable D call. The CDR3 extends over 14 amino acids. The V end lost 6 bases, the J end lost 2 bases, and 11 bases lay between the germline ends. CDR1 and CDR2 from the germline V gene are MDHEN and SYDVKM. In nucleotides, the CDR3 is TGTGCCAGCAGGATCCGTCGGGGCAATCAGCCCCAGCATTTT. It is translated as CASRIRRGNQPQHF.

This clonotype showed up just once. The chain carries TRBV6-6 and TRBJ2-3, with no clear D. This CDR3 region has 17 residues. Trimming removed 2 bases from V and 0 bases from J, with 15 bases in between. Germline values: CDR1 MNHNY, CDR2 SVGAGI (reference sequence). CDR3 loop: CASSYLFDRISTDTQYF. The CDR3 DNA follows: TGTGCCAGCAGTTACCTATTCGACCGAATTAGCACAGATACGCAGTATTTT.

Points on this clonotype: This may stem from a read error, because a much larger clone lies one nucleotide away. The V call is TRBV6-5, the J call TRBJ2-3, with D unresolved. This CDR3 region has 10 residues. Trimming removed 8 bases from V and 5 bases from J, with 5 bases in between. From germline, CDR1 is MNHEY and CDR2 SVGAGI. The CDR3 bases are TGTGCCAGCGGCAGAGATACGCAGTATTTT. Protein product: CASGRDTQYF.